These T cell receptor beta chains were read from a single sample in a study of blood T cells in healthy people across ages. TCRdb used MiXCR to reprocess the 5' RACE reads, holding one entry per CDR3 protein. The table lists around 600,000 distinct CDR3 sequences, roughly 43% of them singletons. Sequencing used blood. These receptors all come from a man aged 80 or over in good health. The CDR3 runs from the conserved cysteine through the conserved F or W. The D gene is left open where the match is weak. A clone size is listed for some rows: how often the clone was seen (once, few, many), or a class if it is expanded.

j_gene,d_gene,v_gene,abundance,CDR3aa,CDR3nt
TRBJ2-7,TRBD1,TRBV11-2,few,CASSEGTGNYEQYF,TGTGCCAGCAGCGAAGGGACAGGGAACTACGAGCAGTACTTC
TRBJ2-7,NA,TRBV21-1,NA,CASSNEKPGQVPSTYEQYF,TGTGCCAGCAGCAACGAGAAACCGGGACAGGTACCTTCAACCTACGAGCAGTACTTC
TRBJ2-1,TRBD1,TRBV6-6,many,CASSRDRGRNEQFF,TGTGCCAGCAGCCGAGACAGGGGGCGGAATGAGCAGTTCTTC
TRBJ2-5,NA,TRBV20-1,NA,CSVPQGGETQYF,TGCAGTGTTCCCCAGGGGGGAGAGACCCAGTACTTC
TRBJ2-7,TRBD2,TRBV7-6,many,CASLRGGSSYEQYF,TGTGCCAGCTTGAGGGGCGGGAGCTCCTACGAGCAGTACTTC
TRBJ2-3,TRBD2,TRBV7-2,NA,CASSKGLAGVPTDTQYF,TGTGCCAGCAGCAAGGGACTAGCGGGAGTGCCCACAGATACGCAGTATTTT
TRBJ2-3,TRBD2,TRBV6-6,many,CASTVAGGSTDTQYF,TGTGCCAGCACCGTAGCGGGGGGCTCCACAGATACGCAGTATTTT
TRBJ2-1,NA,TRBV12-3/TRBV12-4,NA,CASSEGGAGEQFF,TGTGCCAGCAGTGAAGGGGGGGCTGGTGAGCAGTTCTTC
TRBJ2-1,TRBD1,TRBV10-3,few,CAISKTGEFREQFF,TGTGCCATCAGTAAAACAGGGGAATTCCGTGAGCAGTTCTTC
TRBJ2-1,TRBD2,TRBV5-5,NA,CASSLFASGGAYNEQFF,TGTGCCAGCAGCTTGTTCGCCAGCGGGGGGGCTTATAATGAGCAGTTCTTC